A single sample is the source of the 28 T cell receptor beta chains below, sequenced in a study of blood T cell repertoires in COVID-19. Profiled with immunoSEQ multiplex PCR; TCRdb holds only in-frame clones, not every one. The sample shows some 300,000 clones, around nine tenths of them seen only once. The sequenced sample was peripheral blood. Receptors originate from a man between 65 and 85 years old with acute or convalescent COVID-19.

The V and J genes are TRBV19 and TRBJ2-2, with TRBD2 as a possible D gene (6 bases). Germline V gives CDR1 LNHDA, CDR2 SQIVND (reference sequence). CDR3 size: 14 residues. V was trimmed by 11 bases and J by 4 bases, leaving 17 bases between them. The CDR3 DNA reads as TGTGCCCCTAGCGTGGCAGCTTCCACCGGGGAGCTGTTTTTT. It yields the protein CAPSVAASTGELFF.

J is TRBJ2-2 and V is TRBV6-4; 14 nucleotides match TRBD2. The trim removed 3 bases at V and 8 bases at J, leaving 14 bases unmatched. In germline, CDR1 is MRHNA, CDR2 SNTAGT. The CDR3 has 19 amino acids. Here the CDR3 DNA reads TGTGCCAGCAGTGAAATTGTCGGTGGACTAGCGGGAGGTGGGGGGGAGCTGTTTTTT. This encodes CASSEIVGGLAGGGGELFF.

The table lists this clone with a count of one. The V call is TRBV5-1, the J call TRBJ2-5, with 11 nucleotides matching TRBD2. V lost 5 bases and J lost 2; bases outside the gene matches: 11. The CDR3 sequence is 17 residues long. Germline V gene data show CDR1 as SGHRS and CDR2 as YFSETQ. CDR3 amino acids: CASRELSGREIQETQYF. For the CDR3, the DNA is TGCGCCAGCAGAGAGCTTAGCGGGAGGGAGATACAAGAGACCCAGTACTTC. Combining the CDR3 with reference TRBV5-1 and TRBJ2-5 gives the whole variable domain KAGVTQTPRYLIKTRGQQVTLSCSPISGHRSVSWYQQTPGQGLQFLFEYFSETQRNKGNFPGRFSGRQFSNSRSEMNVSTLELGDSALYLCASRELSGREIQETQYFGPGTRLLVL.

The chain has TRBV12-3 or TRBV12-4 and TRBJ1-3; D is uncertain. Trimming removed 6 bases from V and 10 bases from J, with 10 bases in between. The CDR3 length is 11 residues. CDR3 region: CASSQRGTIYF. The CDR3 DNA sequence: TGTGCCAGCAGCCAACGAGGGACCATATATTTT.

The gene calls are TRBV6-2 or TRBV6-3 and TRBJ1-5; 9 positions match TRBD1. Per the germline V gene, CDR1 is MNHEY and CDR2 is SVGEGT. V dropped 4 bases and J dropped 4; count of bases not matched to a gene: 5. The CDR3 covers 15 residues. CDR3 sequence reads: CASSSRGQGNQPQHF. DNA for the CDR3: TGTGCCAGCAGTTCCCGGGGACAGGGTAATCAGCCCCAGCATTTT.

The genes are TRBV7-9 and TRBJ2-3, with TRBD2 identical over 8 bases. V was pared by 4 bases and J by 4 bases, with 7 bases of the junction left unmatched. Germline CDR1 is SEHNR and CDR2 is FQNEAQ (reference sequence). The CDR3 runs to 15 residues. The CDR3 nucleotides are TGTGCCAGCAGCTCGGGACTAGAATTGGCAGATACGCAGTATTTT. It translates to CASSSGLELADTQYF. Full variable domain (rest looked up from reference TRBV7-9 and TRBJ2-3): DTGVSQNPRHKITKRGQNVTFRCDPISEHNRLYWYRQTLGQGPEFLTYFQNEAQLEKSRLLSDRFSAERPKGSFSTLEIQRTEQGDSAMYLCASSSGLELADTQYFGPGTRLTVL.

The CDR3 nucleotides are TGTGCCAGCAGTTTCGCGGGGAATGAGCAGTTCTTC. Translated: CASSFAGNEQFF. The chain employs TRBV12-3 or TRBV12-4 and TRBJ2-1; a possible D gene is TRBD2 (6 bases). The CDR3 is 12 amino acids. Trimming took off 3 bases at V and 7 bases at J, with 7 bases between the two ends.

The genes are TRBV7-2 and TRBJ2-7, with 12 nucleotides matching TRBD2. V shed 5 bases, J shed 1 base, and the junction held 12 bases outside the gene matches. This CDR3 spans 18 amino acids. Germline loops: CDR1 SGHTA, CDR2 FQGNSA. CDR3 coding DNA: TGTGCCAGCAGCCTCCGGTCTAGCGGGGGGGCCACTTCCTACGAGCAGTACTTC. Its translation is CASSLRSSGGATSYEQYF.

This chain links TRBV7-9 with TRBJ2-3; 9 bases fit TRBD2. From germline, CDR1 is SEHNR and CDR2 FQNEAQ (reference sequence). The CDR3 sequence is 14 residues long. CDR3 sequence reads: CAIRRGGLTDTQYF. For the CDR3, the DNA is TGTGCAATCCGGCGGGGGGGCCTCACAGATACGCAGTATTTT.

The chain has TRBV29-1 and TRBJ2-5; D gene uncertain. V lost 6 bases and J 2 bases, leaving 10 bases between the germline ends. The CDR3 covers 12 residues. The germline V gene encodes CDR1 SQVTM and CDR2 ANQGSEA. This CDR3 is CSVRLSQETQYF. The DNA of the CDR3 is TGCAGCGTGAGGCTGTCGCAAGAGACCCAGTACTTC.

The gene calls are TRBV9 and TRBJ2-1; TRBD2 matches at 11 bases. Trimming at V came to 4 bases and at J to 4 bases, leaving 4 bases not matched to a gene. The germline gives CDR1 SGDLS, CDR2 YYNGEE. The length of the CDR3 is 15 residues. The CDR3 bases are TGTGCCAGCAGCCAATTAGCGGGAGGGTACAATGAGCAGTTCTTC. This encodes CASSQLAGGYNEQFF.

V and J are TRBV10-3 and TRBJ2-7; 8 bases line up with TRBD1. V lost 3 bases to trimming and J lost 6 bases; unmatched junction nucleotides: 4. This CDR3 region has 13 residues. Germline CDR1 is ENHRY and CDR2 is SYGVKD. CDR3 region: CAISDRGRAEQYF. The CDR3, as DNA: TGTGCCATCAGTGACAGGGGGCGGGCCGAGCAGTACTTC.

The chain couples TRBV15 to TRBJ1-1, with no clear D. With 10 bases removed from V and 6 bases from J, the gap between germline ends came to 15 bases. Germline V gene data show CDR1 as LNHNV and CDR2 as YYDKDF (reference sequence). This CDR3 has 12 amino acids. The CDR3 protein is CARLRGDSEAFF. DNA of the CDR3: TGTGCCAGGTTACGGGGAGATTCTGAAGCTTTCTTT.

The chain couples TRBV6-2 or TRBV6-3 to TRBJ2-7; 8 nucleotides line up with TRBD2. The V gene's germline CDR1 is MNHEY and CDR2 SVGEGT. Trimming at V came to 2 bases and at J to 5 bases, leaving 11 bases not matched to a gene. CDR3 length: 16 amino acids. As DNA, the CDR3 is TGTGCCAGCAGTTACGTTTCGGGAGGGCCCGGGAACGAGCAGTACTTC. Translated: CASSYVSGGPGNEQYF.

Written as DNA, the CDR3 is TGTGCCAGCAGCCTCCTGGGACAGCTCAGTAATTCACCCCTCCACTTT. It yields the protein CASSLLGQLSNSPLHF. V and J are TRBV5-5 and TRBJ1-6; TRBD1 matches 7 bases. V lost 4 bases to trimming and J lost 6 bases; unmatched junction nucleotides: 10. The CDR3 runs to 16 residues. Germline V CDR1 and CDR2: SGHKS, YYEKEE (reference sequence). Drawing the rest from reference TRBV5-5 and TRBJ1-6, the complete variable domain is DAGVTQSPTHLIKTRGQQVTLRCSPISGHKSVSWYQQVLGQGPQFIFQYYEKEERGRGNFPDRFSARQFPNYSSELNVNALLLGDSALYLCASSLLGQLSNSPLHFGNGTRLTVT.

This clone was observed a handful of times. The rearrangement uses TRBV7-2 and TRBJ1-2; no firm D call. V was pared by 3 bases and J by 2 bases, with 10 bases between. The CDR3 consists of 14 residues. Germline V lookup: CDR1 SGHTA, CDR2 FQGNSA. CDR3 amino acids: CASSFTGLNYGYTF. In nucleotides, the CDR3 is TGTGCCAGCAGCTTTACGGGTTTAAACTATGGCTACACCTTC.

This clone was seen a handful of times. The junction differs from germline at one of its ends, possibly a read error. The chain joins TRBV3-1 (or the pseudogene TRBV3-2) to TRBJ1-5; D gene uncertain. CDR1 LGHDT and CDR2 YNNKEL come from the germline V gene (reference sequence). The CDR3 covers 11 residues. The CDR3 bases are TGTGCCAGCAGTCAAAACCGGGTATTATATTTT. This sequence encodes CASSQNRVLYF.

This chain joins TRBV19 and TRBJ1-5, with D possibly TRBD1 on 5 matching bases. Germline lookup yields CDR1 LNHDA and CDR2 SQIVND (reference sequence). The V and J ends lost 2 bases and 7 bases respectively, with 15 bases between them. The CDR3 loop spans 15 amino acids. CDR3 bases: TGTGCCAGTAGTATATTAGCCAGGGCGCGACAGCCCCAGCATTTT. Its translation is CASSILARARQPQHF.

The V and J genes are TRBV5-1 and TRBJ2-3, with TRBD1 matching 7 bases. Unmatched junction bases numbered 7, after V lost 4 bases and J lost 2 bases. Germline lookup yields CDR1 SGHRS and CDR2 YFSETQ. The CDR3 spans 15 residues. The CDR3 DNA is TGCGCCAGCAGCCCCCGGGACAGCTACACAGATACGCAGTATTTT. Protein product: CASSPRDSYTDTQYF.

The gene calls are TRBV7-2 and TRBJ1-6; TRBD1 agrees at 7 bases. V lost 5 bases, J lost 17 bases, and 6 bases stayed unmatched. Germline V gives CDR1 SGHTA, CDR2 FQGNSA. The CDR3 extends over 11 amino acids. The chain's CDR3 is CASSPGQTIHF. The CDR3 bases are TGTGCCAGCAGCCCGGGACAGACTATCCACTTT.

V gene TRBV4-3 combines with J gene TRBJ2-2; 10 nucleotides align to TRBD2. The V segment lost 0 bases and the J segment 4 bases; nucleotides outside the gene matches: 8. The CDR3 loop spans 18 amino acids. Germline assignment: CDR1 LGHNA and CDR2 YSLEER. The CDR3 is CASSQESLAGAPTGELFF. In nucleotides, the CDR3 is TGCGCCAGCAGCCAAGAATCGCTAGCGGGGGCCCCCACCGGGGAGCTGTTTTTT.

The CDR3 DNA is TGTGCCAGCAGCTTAACTAGCGGGAGAGGCAGTGAGACCCAGTACTTC. Its protein is CASSLTSGRGSETQYF. This chain joins TRBV7-2 and TRBJ2-5, with 11 bases matching TRBD2. Germline V gives CDR1 SGHTA, CDR2 FQGNSA. The CDR3 has 16 residues. V dropped 2 bases and J dropped 5; count of bases not matched to a gene: 7.

The rearrangement links TRBV11-3 to TRBJ2-1, with TRBD2 identical over 7 bases. The CDR3 runs to 13 residues. Germline V lookup: CDR1 SGHNT, CDR2 YENEEA. The junction had 5 bases not matched to a gene; V was cut back by 3 bases and J by 9 bases. The CDR3: CASSFAGEGEQFF. CDR3 bases: TGTGCCAGCAGCTTCGCGGGAGAAGGTGAGCAGTTCTTC.

This chain links TRBV24-1 with TRBJ2-3, with D uncertain. V lost 4 bases and J 0 bases, leaving 10 bases between the germline ends. The CDR3 spans 15 residues. Germline V gives CDR1 KGHDR, CDR2 SFDVKD. CDR3 sequence: CATSEPGTSTDTQYF. CDR3 nucleotides: TGTGCCACCAGTGAACCAGGAACTAGCACAGATACGCAGTATTTT.

This chain connects TRBV4-3 to TRBJ1-3; D is undetermined. Trimming pared 0 bases from V and 0 bases from J, leaving 12 bases between. Germline lookup yields CDR1 LGHNA and CDR2 YSLEER. CDR3 length: 17 amino acids. The CDR3 coding sequence is TGCGCCAGCAGCCAAGATCTGACTCTAGGCTCTGGAAACACCATATATTTT. Protein sequence: CASSQDLTLGSGNTIYF.

The CDR3 region has the DNA TGTGCCAGCAGCGAGCCTCGTCCCATTTCATACAATTCACCCCTCCACTTT. As protein: CASSEPRPISYNSPLHF. This chain links TRBV3-1 (or the pseudogene TRBV3-2) with TRBJ1-6; D is undetermined. CDR3 size: 17 residues. Trimming took off 5 bases at V and 7 bases at J, with 21 bases between the two ends. CDR1 is LGHDT and CDR2 is YNNKEL in the germline V gene (reference sequence).

The rearrangement joins TRBV20-1 to TRBJ2-1, with D possibly TRBD2 on 7 matching bases. V gave up 6 bases and J gave up 9 bases, with 12 bases separating them. Germline V gene sequence: CDR1 DFQATT, CDR2 SNEGSKA (reference sequence). The CDR3 runs 11 residues. This chain's CDR3 is CSAMGGGEQFF. Here the CDR3 DNA reads TGCAGTGCCATGGGAGGGGGTGAGCAGTTCTTC.

This chain links TRBV3-1 (or the pseudogene TRBV3-2) with TRBJ1-1; unclear D gene. The CDR3 length is 16 residues. Trimming removed 1 base at V and 0 bases at J, with 12 bases between. Germline V lookup: CDR1 LGHDT, CDR2 YNNKEL (reference sequence). CDR3 protein: CASSQVSRAMNTEAFF. CDR3 sequence (DNA): TGTGCCAGCAGCCAAGTTTCGAGGGCAATGAACACTGAAGCTTTCTTT.